The T cell receptor beta chain under discussion was sequenced for a study of shared clonotypes between healthy human individuals. Study information: Each donor had three CD4 naive, three CD4 memory, two CD8 naive and one CD8 memory plate.

Using immunoSEQ multiplex PCR, the repertoire was profiled, and TCRdb retains in-frame clones only, with some absent. The sample lists 600,000 to 700,000 clones, around four fifths occurring once. V was clipped by 3 bases and J by 0 bases, with 9 bases between them. This CDR3 comprises 15 residues. Germline lookup yields CDR1 KGHSH and CDR2 LQKENI. What was sequenced was memory CD4+ T cells sorted from blood. Subset specified: CD45RA-negative fraction. This TCR came from a woman aged 25 to 39 in good health. The rearrangement uses TRBV18 and TRBJ1-3, with D unclear. The CDR3, as DNA: TGTGCCAGCTCACCCTCAGGCAACTCTGGAAACACCATATATTTT. Amino acid sequence: CASSPSGNSGNTIYF. The complete variable domain, with remaining parts taken from reference TRBV18 and TRBJ1-3, reads NAGVMQNPRHLVRRRGQEARLRCSPMKGHSHVYWYRQLPEEGLKFMVYLQKENIIDESGMPKERFSAEFPKEGPSILRIQQVVRGDSAAYFCASSPSGNSGNTIYFGEGSWLTVV.